The rows below give T cell receptor beta chains drawn from one sample of a study of cytomegalovirus exposure and HLA in healthy donors. The assay was immunoSEQ multiplex PCR, and TCRdb's table has in-frame clones only and misses some. The table has 110,000 to 150,000 clones, roughly 77% seen once. Sequencing was performed on PBMCs. Receptors were obtained from a male donor in good health and CMV-seronegative. The CDR3 runs from the conserved cysteine through the conserved F or W. The order of the fields is D gene, clone size, J gene, V gene, CDR3 protein, CDR3 DNA. A D gene is named only where the DNA matches it firmly. The size entry is marked missing in some rows and otherwise reads once, few, many or a size class.

d_call: NA; clone_size: NA; j_call: TRBJ1-2; v_call: TRBV18; cdr3_aa: CASSPPYEIPYGYTF; cdr3_nt: TGTGCCAGCTCACCACCTTACGAGATTCCCTATGGCTACACCTTC
d_call: TRBD2; clone_size: NA; j_call: TRBJ2-5; v_call: TRBV29-1; cdr3_aa: CSVEGGSGSLGGETQYF; cdr3_nt: TGCAGCGTTGAGGGGGGTAGCGGGAGTCTCGGGGGAGAGACCCAGTACTTC
d_call: NA; clone_size: NA; j_call: TRBJ2-2; v_call: TRBV18; cdr3_aa: CASSPLSPGVGGELFF; cdr3_nt: TGTGCCAGCTCACCATTATCCCCCGGGGTCGGCGGGGAGCTGTTTTTT
d_call: TRBD1; clone_size: NA; j_call: TRBJ1-2; v_call: TRBV6-5; cdr3_aa: CASSPTGLNYGYTF; cdr3_nt: TGTGCCAGCAGCCCGACAGGGTTAAACTATGGCTACACCTTC
d_call: NA; clone_size: few; j_call: TRBJ1-3; v_call: TRBV4-1; cdr3_aa: CASSQVTGGNTIYF; cdr3_nt: TGCGCCAGCAGCCAAGTTACAGGTGGAAACACCATATATTTT
d_call: TRBD2; clone_size: NA; j_call: TRBJ2-1; v_call: TRBV5-4; cdr3_aa: CASSYQSGGPFF; cdr3_nt: TGTGCCAGCAGCTATCAGAGCGGGGGCCCGTTCTTC
d_call: NA; clone_size: once; j_call: TRBJ2-5; v_call: TRBV7-2; cdr3_aa: CASSSTGQETQYF; cdr3_nt: TGTGCCAGCAGCTCGACAGGCCAAGAGACCCAGTACTTC
d_call: NA; clone_size: NA; j_call: TRBJ1-4; v_call: TRBV25-1; cdr3_aa: CASTYGGEEKLFF; cdr3_nt: TGTGCCAGTACATATGGGGGCGAGGAAAAACTGTTTTTT
d_call: NA; clone_size: NA; j_call: TRBJ1-2; v_call: TRBV29-1; cdr3_aa: CSVDAADYGYTF; cdr3_nt: TGCAGCGTTGACGCGGCCGACTATGGCTACACCTTC
d_call: TRBD2; clone_size: NA; j_call: TRBJ2-7; v_call: TRBV18; cdr3_aa: CASSPQTSADEQYF; cdr3_nt: TGTGCCAGCTCACCCCAAACTAGCGCCGACGAGCAGTACTTC
d_call: NA; clone_size: NA; j_call: TRBJ2-1; v_call: TRBV14; cdr3_aa: CASSQAPLPWAINEQFF; cdr3_nt: TGTGCCAGCAGCCAAGCCCCTCTACCGTGGGCCATCAATGAGCAGTTCTTC
d_call: TRBD1; clone_size: NA; j_call: TRBJ1-6; v_call: TRBV27; cdr3_aa: CASRTSQGNNSPLHF; cdr3_nt: TGTGCCAGCAGAACATCACAGGGGAATAATTCACCCCTCCACTTT
d_call: NA; clone_size: NA; j_call: TRBJ2-1; v_call: TRBV15; cdr3_aa: CATSRDVRAAYNEQFF; cdr3_nt: TGTGCCACCAGCAGAGATGTCCGAGCGGCCTACAATGAGCAGTTCTTC
d_call: NA; clone_size: NA; j_call: TRBJ2-3; v_call: TRBV6-4; cdr3_aa: CASSPTLGSADTQYF; cdr3_nt: TGTGCCAGCAGCCCCACACTAGGTTCGGCAGATACGCAGTATTTT
d_call: TRBD1; clone_size: NA; j_call: TRBJ2-5; v_call: TRBV7-7; cdr3_aa: CASSSTGQGQTQYF; cdr3_nt: TGTGCTAGCAGCAGCACCGGACAGGGACAGACCCAGTACTTC
d_call: TRBD2; clone_size: NA; j_call: TRBJ2-7; v_call: TRBV7-9; cdr3_aa: CASSPPSGVSYEQYF; cdr3_nt: TGTGCCAGCAGCCCGCCTAGCGGGGTTTCCTACGAGCAGTACTTC
d_call: NA; clone_size: NA; j_call: TRBJ2-7; v_call: TRBV6-1; cdr3_aa: CASTSGGQGGYEQYF; cdr3_nt: TGTGCCAGCACCAGTGGAGGACAGGGAGGGTACGAGCAGTACTTC
d_call: TRBD1; clone_size: NA; j_call: TRBJ1-1; v_call: TRBV4-1; cdr3_aa: CASSHGGGPGGRGTEAFF; cdr3_nt: TGCGCCAGCAGCCATGGGGGGGGACCAGGGGGCAGGGGCACTGAAGCTTTCTTT
d_call: NA; clone_size: NA; j_call: TRBJ1-1; v_call: TRBV7-3; cdr3_aa: CASSQGGGGTEAFF; cdr3_nt: TGTGCCAGCAGCCAAGGGGGAGGGGGGACTGAAGCTTTCTTT
d_call: TRBD2; clone_size: NA; j_call: TRBJ2-5; v_call: TRBV2; cdr3_aa: CASSEGSAGGETQYF; cdr3_nt: TGTGCCAGCAGTGAAGGGTCAGCGGGAGGGGAGACCCAGTACTTC
d_call: TRBD1; clone_size: NA; j_call: TRBJ2-3; v_call: TRBV7-9; cdr3_aa: CASSLAVRGQGDTQYF; cdr3_nt: TGTGCCAGCAGCTTAGCGGTCAGGGGGCAAGGGGATACGCAGTATTTT
d_call: NA; clone_size: NA; j_call: TRBJ1-3; v_call: TRBV25-1; cdr3_aa: CASSGSGFLNTIYF; cdr3_nt: TGTGCCAGCAGTGGGTCCGGGTTTCTAAACACCATATATTTT
d_call: TRBD1; clone_size: NA; j_call: TRBJ2-1; v_call: TRBV5-1; cdr3_aa: CASSSEGAIWDEQFF; cdr3_nt: TGCGCCAGCAGCTCCGAGGGGGCTATTTGGGATGAGCAGTTCTTC
d_call: NA; clone_size: NA; j_call: TRBJ1-1; v_call: TRBV7-9; cdr3_aa: CASNGRGNTEAFF; cdr3_nt: TGTGCCAGCAACGGCAGGGGGAACACTGAAGCTTTCTTT